Listed below are T cell receptor beta chains from one sample, sequenced in a study of CD8 T cells in Susac syndrome. TCRdb passed the immunoSEQ multiplex PCR reads through MiXCR, listing each CDR3 protein once. The data show 100,000 or so distinct CDR3 sequences, roughly 94% seen once. Sample: CD4+ T cells from PBMCs. The source of these receptors is a human donor with Susac syndrome. Each CDR3 is given with its conserved first and last residue. D genes are given only for firm matches. Not every row has a clone size; where given, it reads once, few, many or a size class.

clone_size,d_call,v_call,j_call,cdr3_nt,cdr3_aa
-,-,TRBV13,TRBJ2-5,TGTGCCAGCAGGCTAGGAGGTATAGCGACCCAGTACTTC,CASRLGGIATQYF
-,TRBD2,TRBV29-1,TRBJ2-1,TGCAGCGTTGAGGGAAGCGGGGATGAGCAGTTCTTC,CSVEGSGDEQFF
-,TRBD1,TRBV5-4,TRBJ2-1,TGTGCCAGCAGCTTGGCCTGGACAGGGGGCAATGAGCAGTTCTTC,CASSLAWTGGNEQFF
-,-,TRBV30,TRBJ2-3,TGTGCCTGGAGTGGTTCCGGAGGTTTAACAGATACGCAGTATTTT,CAWSGSGGLTDTQYF
-,-,TRBV28,TRBJ2-5,TGTGCCAGCAGTTTAGGTGGGGCTCGAGAGACCCAGTACTTC,CASSLGGARETQYF
-,-,TRBV19,TRBJ1-6,TGTGCCAGTAAAGGAGGGGCCTATAATTCACCCCTCCACTTT,CASKGGAYNSPLHF
-,TRBD2,TRBV28,TRBJ2-2,TGTGCCAGCAGTTTATGGGAACTAGCGGGGGGCCCCGGGGAGCTGTTTTTT,CASSLWELAGGPGELFF
-,-,TRBV9,TRBJ2-4,TGTGCCAGCAGCGTAGGTCAGGGAGTATCCATTCAGTACTTC,CASSVGQGVSIQYF
-,TRBD2,TRBV12-3/TRBV12-4,TRBJ2-5,TGTGCCAGCAGCTCTGGACTAGCGGGGGAGGGAGAGACCCAGTACTTC,CASSSGLAGEGETQYF
-,-,TRBV18,TRBJ1-1,TGTGCCAGCTCAGGGAGGAATACTGAAGCTTTCTTT,CASSGRNTEAFF
once,TRBD1,TRBV5-1,TRBJ1-1,TGCGCCAGCAGCCCCACGGGACAGGGTTCGAACACTGAAGCTTTCTTT,CASSPTGQGSNTEAFF
-,-,TRBV27,TRBJ1-5,TGTGCCAGCAGGCCAATGGGGGCGAGCGGTAGCAATCAGCCCCAGCATTTT,CASRPMGASGSNQPQHF
-,-,TRBV5-6,TRBJ1-1,TGTGCCAGCAGCTTGTCAATCCCCGTGGACACTGAAGCTTTCTTT,CASSLSIPVDTEAFF
-,-,TRBV30,TRBJ1-1,TGTGCCTGGAGTTTATATGGGAACACTGAAGCTTTCTTT,CAWSLYGNTEAFF
-,TRBD1,TRBV12-3/TRBV12-4,TRBJ1-1,TGTGCCAGCAGCAGGGGGGTGAACACTGAAGCTTTCTTT,CASSRGVNTEAFF
-,-,TRBV7-3,TRBJ1-1,TGTGCCAGCAGCTTATGGGGTAGGACTGAAGCTTTCTTT,CASSLWGRTEAFF
-,TRBD2,TRBV24-1,TRBJ2-1,TGTGCCACCAGTGAAGGTAGCGGGGCGTTAGACAATGAGCAGTTCTTC,CATSEGSGALDNEQFF
-,TRBD1,TRBV15,TRBJ2-1,TGTGCCACCAGCAGTACGGGGACAGGGCGCAATGAGCAGTTCTTC,CATSSTGTGRNEQFF
-,-,TRBV6-5,TRBJ1-1,TGTGCCAGCAGTTACGACGCCGGGACACTTACTGAAGCTTTCTTT,CASSYDAGTLTEAFF
once,TRBD1,TRBV9,TRBJ2-5,TGTGCCAGCAGCGCCCGCACCGGGACAGCCCAAGAGACCCAGTACTTC,CASSARTGTAQETQYF
-,TRBD2,TRBV20-1,TRBJ2-5,TGCAGTGCCGACCCCATAGCGGGAGCTGTCCAAGAGACCCAGTACTTC,CSADPIAGAVQETQYF
-,TRBD1,TRBV29-1,TRBJ1-4,TGCAGCGTGGGACAGGCTAATGAAAAACTGTTTTTT,CSVGQANEKLFF
-,-,TRBV7-9,TRBJ2-1,TGTGCCAGCAGACCACGGGTGAGCTCCTACAATGAGCAGTTCTTC,CASRPRVSSYNEQFF
-,-,TRBV6-2/TRBV6-3,TRBJ1-5,TGTGCCTCCCAAAAGGGTGATTTCTCAAATCAGCCCCAGCATTTT,CASQKGDFSNQPQHF
-,TRBD1,TRBV6-5,TRBJ2-1,TGTTCTTCGAGAAGGACAGGGGTGGCGAATGAGCAGTTCTTC,CSSRRTGVANEQFF
-,-,TRBV15,TRBJ1-6,TGTGCCACCAGCAGAGGACCGAATAATTCACCCCTCCACTTT,CATSRGPNNSPLHF
-,TRBD1,TRBV28,TRBJ2-4,TGTGCCAGCCGGGACAGGGGGCGCATCCTGGGAAACATTCAGTACTTC,CASRDRGRILGNIQYF
-,TRBD1,TRBV3-1,TRBJ1-5,TGTGCCAGCAGCCTTACCACAGGGGGATCTCAGCCCCAGCATTTT,CASSLTTGGSQPQHF
-,-,TRBV20-1,TRBJ2-5,TGCAGTGCTCCCAAGAGGAGCGCTAACGGGGAAGAGACCCAGTACTTC,CSAPKRSANGEETQYF
-,-,TRBV11-3,TRBJ1-4,TGTGCCAGCAGCTTAGACCAGAACGAAAAACTGTTTTTT,CASSLDQNEKLFF
-,-,TRBV27,TRBJ2-3,TGTGCCAGCAGTTTAATACTCCAAACTAGCACAGATACGCAGTATTTT,CASSLILQTSTDTQYF